The 18 T cell receptor beta chains listed next were all sequenced from one sample in a study of T cells in Graves' hyperthyroidism and ophthalmopathy. Amplification targeted TCR beta CDR3 regions from RNA transcripts. Using the HTBI primer set, a first-round RT-PCR was run on the TCR CDR3. MiXCR, applied by TCRdb to the multiplex PCR reads, yields one record per CDR3 protein. The table includes a few hundred thousand distinct CDR3 sequences, roughly 15% detected once. The sample consisted of blood. The receptors stem from a woman in her 30s with Graves' ophthalmopathy.

This clonotype was recorded at least ten times. The chain couples TRBV20-1 to TRBJ1-1; 7 bases are shared with TRBD1. This CDR3 is built from 15 residues. V shed 4 bases and J 1 base; nucleotides not matched to a gene: 9. Germline V gene sequence: CDR1 DFQATT, CDR2 SNEGSKA (reference sequence). As DNA, the CDR3 is TGCAGTGCTACGCACCACTCAGGGGGGAACACTGAAGCTTTCTTT. As protein: CSATHHSGGNTEAFF.

This clonotype came up many times. This chain joins TRBV20-1 and TRBJ2-1, with D possibly TRBD2 on 5 matching bases. The germline CDR1 and CDR2 sequences are DFQATT and SNEGSKA (reference sequence). V gave up 5 bases and J gave up 7 bases, with 15 bases separating them. This CDR3 comprises 13 residues. This chain's CDR3 is CSAPKPGGNEQFF. In DNA, the CDR3 is TGCAGTGCTCCGAAACCCGGAGGTAATGAGCAGTTCTTC.

This clonotype has just a few counts. The rearrangement joins TRBV19 to TRBJ2-4; D perhaps matches TRBD1 (6 bases). Germline-derived CDR1 and CDR2 are LNHDA and SQIVND (reference sequence). The V and J ends lost 4 bases and 3 bases respectively, with 7 bases between them. This CDR3 has 13 amino acids. This CDR3 reads CASSKGDKNIQYF. CDR3 coding DNA: TGTGCCAGTAGTAAGGGGGACAAAAACATTCAGTACTTC.

This clonotype appeared many times. This chain connects TRBV2 to TRBJ2-1, with D uncertain. Trimming removed 3 bases at V and 0 bases at J, with 9 bases between. CDR3 length: 15 amino acids. Germline V gene lookup returns CDR1 SNHLY and CDR2 FYNNEI. For the CDR3, the DNA is TGTGCCAGCAGTGATGAGCTGAGCTCCTACAATGAGCAGTTCTTC. It translates to CASSDELSSYNEQFF.

There are many counts of this clonotype. This chain uses TRBV20-1 with TRBJ2-5; no firm D call. V shed 4 bases and J shed 5 bases, with 17 bases lying between them. This CDR3 has 14 residues. Germline CDR1 and CDR2: DFQATT and SNEGSKA (reference sequence). CDR3 sequence (DNA): TGCAGTGCTACCATCCGGTTGGTAGGGGAGACCCAGTACTTC. Its protein is CSATIRLVGETQYF.

This clonotype was observed many times. This chain joins TRBV2 and TRBJ1-1; unclear D gene. Germline V gene data show CDR1 as SNHLY and CDR2 as FYNNEI. The CDR3 spans 13 residues. Trimming took off 7 bases at V and 4 bases at J, with 13 bases between the two ends. The CDR3, as DNA: TGTGCCAGCACGTTGACGCTCAGCACTGAAGCTTTCTTT. It codes for CASTLTLSTEAFF.

For this clonotype: Being one base from a much bigger clone, this may be a read error. J is TRBJ2-1 and V is TRBV7-7; possible D gene TRBD2, 6 bases. The J call is in doubt because the DNA end fits TRBJ2-7 better. Germline V gene lookup returns CDR1 SSHAT and CDR2 FNYEAQ (reference sequence). CDR3 length: 16 amino acids. CDR3 nucleotide sequence: TGTGCTAGCAGTCAAAGACACACTAGCTCTGGTAATGAGCAGTACTTC. This translates into CASSQRHTSSGNEQYF.

As regards this clonotype: A much larger clone differs from this one at a single base, so this may be a read error. As DNA, the CDR3 is TGCAGTGCTACTACCGGGACAGCTAATGAAGAACTGTTTTTT. As protein: CSATTGTANEELFF. The chain uses TRBV20-1 and TRBJ1-4; 7 bases are a match to TRBD1. CDR3 length: 14 amino acids. Germline lookup yields CDR1 DFQATT and CDR2 SNEGSKA (reference sequence).

This clonotype showed up many times. The rearrangement joins TRBV7-2 to TRBJ2-1; D not resolved. Trimming removed 1 base from V and 4 bases from J, with 17 bases in between. The CDR3 covers 17 residues. The germline gives CDR1 SGHTA, CDR2 FQGNSA. This chain's CDR3 is CASSLGRQRNLYNEQFF. The CDR3 region has the DNA TGTGCCAGCAGCTTAGGCAGGCAGCGCAATTTATACAATGAGCAGTTCTTC.

The chain is built from TRBV11-3 and TRBJ2-3; 9 nucleotides agree with TRBD2. From germline, CDR1 is SGHNT and CDR2 YENEEA. This CDR3 contains 17 residues. With V trimmed by 2 bases and J by 4 bases, 10 bases remained unmatched. The CDR3 nucleotides are TGTGCCAGCAGCTTATATCGCGGGAGGGGGGGCGCAGATACGCAGTATTTT. It is translated as CASSLYRGRGGADTQYF.

This clonotype has just a few counts. CDR3 nucleotide sequence: TGTGCCAGTAGTATCTATAACACTGAAGCTTTCTTT. It specifies CASSIYNTEAFF. This chain uses TRBV19 with TRBJ1-1; no definite D call. This CDR3 is built from 12 residues. Germline V gene lookup returns CDR1 LNHDA and CDR2 SQIVND (reference sequence). The ends were cut back, 3 bases at V and 2 bases at J, with 4 bases in the middle.

A remark on this clonotype: It may be a read error: a sequence one base away is much more abundant. The genes are TRBV28 and TRBJ1-1, with D tentatively TRBD1 (5 bases). Trimming pared 8 bases from V and 6 bases from J, leaving 16 bases between. Germline V lookup: CDR1 MDHEN, CDR2 SYDVKM. The CDR3 has 13 amino acids. CDR3 sequence: CASPALVRAEAFF. For the CDR3, the DNA is TGTGCCAGCCCAGCTCTGGTCAGGGCTGAAGCTTTCTTT.

The sample holds many counts of this clonotype. V usage is TRBV11-3 and J usage is TRBJ2-7, with 8 bases identical to TRBD2. V shed 1 base and J 4 bases; nucleotides not matched to a gene: 6. This CDR3 region has 15 residues. Germline loops: CDR1 SGHNT, CDR2 YENEEA. The CDR3 bases are TGTGCCAGCAGCTTAGCCCGGGGGGGCATTTACGAGCAGTACTTC. Its translation is CASSLARGGIYEQYF.

In this sample, this clonotype turned up many times. The chain joins TRBV20-1 to TRBJ2-1; TRBD1 agrees at 8 bases. With 6 bases clipped from V and 9 bases from J, the junction kept 13 bases outside the gene matches. Looked up from germline, CDR1 is DFQATT and CDR2 is SNEGSKA (reference sequence). The CDR3 sequence is 14 residues long. The CDR3 loop reads CSAYNSRGQVEQFF. As DNA, the CDR3 is TGCAGTGCCTACAACAGCAGGGGGCAAGTTGAGCAGTTCTTC.

This clonotype was seen a few times. V is TRBV7-2 and J is TRBJ2-3; 8 bases are shared with TRBD2. V lost 3 bases and J lost 4; bases outside the gene matches: 9. Germline CDR1 reads SGHTA; CDR2 reads FQGNSA. CDR3 length: 16 amino acids. DNA of the CDR3: TGTGCCAGCAGCTTGGTTGACGGGGGGGCCTCAGATACGCAGTATTTT. This gives the protein CASSLVDGGASDTQYF.

This clonotype was observed many times. This sequence joins TRBV7-3 and TRBJ2-4; TRBD1 aligns across 11 bases. Per the germline V gene, CDR1 is SGHTA and CDR2 is FQGTGA. V lost 6 bases to trimming and J lost 7 bases; unmatched junction nucleotides: 8. The CDR3 covers 15 residues. CDR3 nucleotide sequence: TGTGCCAGCAGTCAGGGGACAGGGGGGAAGAACATTCAGTACTTC. It translates to CASSQGTGGKNIQYF.

There are many counts of this clonotype. The V and J genes are TRBV24-1 and TRBJ1-5; D is possibly TRBD1 (6 bases). Per the germline V gene, CDR1 is KGHDR and CDR2 is SFDVKD. The CDR3 length is 16 residues. The V end was cut by 0 bases, the J end by 4 bases, with 12 bases between. CDR3 DNA: TGTGCCACCAGTGATTTGAACAGGGATAGGAATCAGCCCCAGCATTTT. Residues: CATSDLNRDRNQPQHF.

The rearrangement uses TRBV14 and TRBJ1-4, with D perhaps matching TRBD1 (6 bases). The germline V gene encodes CDR1 SGHDN and CDR2 FVKESK. The CDR3 spans 13 residues. The V end was cut by 7 bases, the J end by 3 bases, with 9 bases between. The CDR3 loop is CASNRGPNEKLFF. The CDR3 DNA sequence: TGTGCCAGCAACCGGGGGCCTAATGAAAAACTGTTTTTT.